A single sample gave rise to the 21 T cell receptor beta chains below, sequenced in a study of OX40 agonist ivuxolimab in advanced cancers. Here immunoSEQ multiplex PCR was the method, and the copy in TCRdb shows in-frame clones only, minus some. The table shows thousands of clones, with around 79% occurring only once. This specimen consisted of CD4+ or CD8+ T cells sorted from blood, obtained in a trial of the OX40 agonist ivuxolimab. The origin of the receptors is an adult with an advanced solid tumor such as melanoma, head and neck, liver or kidney cancer.

V and J are TRBV9 and TRBJ1-2, with 8 bases matching TRBD1. This CDR3 region has 14 residues. The germline CDR1 and CDR2 sequences are SGDLS and YYNGEE. V trimming: 3 bases; J trimming: 5 bases; junction bases outside the gene matches: 6. The CDR3 here is CASSGRGTGYGYTF. CDR3 coding DNA: TGTGCCAGCAGCGGCCGCGGGACAGGATATGGCTACACCTTC.

This chain uses TRBV7-6 with TRBJ1-2; 9 bases agree with TRBD1. Germline assignment: CDR1 SGHVS and CDR2 FNYEAQ. V was clipped by 2 bases and J by 7 bases; unmatched bases: 14. The CDR3 has 17 amino acids. The CDR3 loop reads CASSLYSNTGGVFGYTF. Here the CDR3 DNA reads TGTGCCAGCAGCTTATACTCGAATACAGGGGGCGTTTTTGGCTACACCTTC.

The chain couples TRBV10-3 to TRBJ1-3; D is perhaps TRBD1 (5 bases). Trimming left V 7 bases short and J 8 bases short, with 12 bases between. Germline V gene lookup returns CDR1 ENHRY and CDR2 SYGVKD. This CDR3 is built from 12 residues. The DNA of the CDR3 is TGTGCCATCAAGCAGGGTGAGGACACCATATATTTT. Protein sequence: CAIKQGEDTIYF.

The chain combines TRBV5-6 with TRBJ2-7; D unclear. V was pared by 1 base and J by 0 bases, with 8 bases between. This CDR3 contains 14 residues. The V gene's germline CDR1 is SGHDT and CDR2 YYEEEE. CDR3 in DNA: TGTGCCAGCAGCTTGAGTTACGGCTCCTACGAGCAGTACTTC. Its translation: CASSLSYGSYEQYF.

The genes are TRBV30 and TRBJ2-7; 10 bases are shared with TRBD1. This CDR3 is built from 14 residues. Germline lookup yields CDR1 GTSNPN and CDR2 SVGIG (reference sequence). Germline trimming cut 2 bases from V and 2 bases from J; bases unmatched to any gene: 3. The CDR3 coding sequence is TGTGCCTGGAGTTCAGGGACAGGGGCCTACGAGCAGTACTTC. It yields the protein CAWSSGTGAYEQYF.

J is TRBJ2-7 and V is TRBV18; the D gene is possibly TRBD1 (6 bases). The CDR3 totals 14 residues. Trimming shortened V by 2 bases and J by 7 bases, and 15 bases separated the two germline ends. Per germline, CDR1 KGHSH and CDR2 LQKENI. The CDR3 sequence: CASSPSSGGVEQYF. As DNA, the CDR3 is TGTGCCAGCTCACCATCTAGTGGGGGCGTGGAGCAGTACTTC.

This clone was recorded only once. The rearrangement joins TRBV27 to TRBJ2-7; D uncertain. This CDR3 has 16 amino acids. Per germline, CDR1 MNHEY and CDR2 SMNVEV (reference sequence). V lost 6 bases and J lost 1, with 19 bases in between. CDR3 amino acids: CASSPTRLLSSYEQYF. CDR3 nucleotides: TGTGCCAGCAGCCCAACCCGACTCCTTAGTTCCTACGAGCAGTACTTC.

CDR3 sequence reads: CASNQGSTPLHF. The CDR3 nucleotides read TGTGCCAGCAACCAGGGATCAACACCCCTCCACTTT. The rearrangement uses TRBV9 and TRBJ1-6; a possible D gene is TRBD1 (5 bases). V was pared by 6 bases and J by 11 bases, with 12 bases between. The germline V gene has CDR1 SGDLS and CDR2 YYNGEE. This CDR3 is 12 amino acids long.

The chain is built from TRBV10-3 and TRBJ2-7, with 10 bases aligning to TRBD2. Losses at the gene ends were 3 bases for V and 6 bases for J; bases not matched to a gene: 8. The germline CDR1 and CDR2 sequences are ENHRY and SYGVKD. The CDR3 totals 15 residues. The CDR3: CAISDSTSGTGEQYF. In nucleotides, the CDR3 is TGTGCCATCAGTGATAGCACTAGCGGGACAGGCGAGCAGTACTTC.

The rearrangement joins TRBV4-3 to TRBJ2-1; TRBD2 might be the D (6 bases). This CDR3 is 16 amino acids long. Germline CDR1 reads LGHNA; CDR2 reads YSLEER. The V end was cut by 0 bases, the J end by 0 bases, with 9 bases between. The DNA of the CDR3 is TGCGCCAGCAGCCAAGACAGGAGGGGCTCCTACAATGAGCAGTTCTTC. It specifies CASSQDRRGSYNEQFF.

The chain recombines TRBV10-3 with TRBJ2-1; D remains ambiguous. The CDR3 sequence is 17 residues long. The V gene lost 0 bases and the J gene lost 0 bases, with 12 bases spanning the gap. Germline lookup yields CDR1 ENHRY and CDR2 SYGVKD. DNA for the CDR3: TGTGCCATCAGTGAGTCGATAGACGGTAGCTCCTACAATGAGCAGTTCTTC. It translates to CAISESIDGSSYNEQFF.

The chain uses TRBV7-8 and TRBJ1-1; weak D call: TRBD1 (6 bases). CDR1 and CDR2 (germline): SGHVS, FQNEAQ. The germline V and J ends were trimmed by 5 bases and 5 bases, with 21 bases remaining between them. CDR3 length: 16 amino acids. CDR3 sequence: CASSPPGKGGGTEAFF. CDR3 DNA: TGTGCCAGCAGCCCCCCGGGTAAAGGGGGAGGGACTGAAGCTTTCTTT. The full variable domain, its missing parts supplied by reference TRBV7-8 and TRBJ1-1, is GAGVSQSPRYKVAKRGQDVALRCDPISGHVSLFWYQQALGQGPEFLTYFQNEAQLDKSGLPSDRFFAERPEGSVSTLKIQRTQQEDSAVYLCASSPPGKGGGTEAFFGQGTRLTVV.

The V and J genes are TRBV7-9 and TRBJ1-5, with D perhaps TRBD1 (5 bases). V was pared by 5 bases and J by 4 bases, with 18 bases between. The germline gives CDR1 SEHNR, CDR2 FQNEAQ (reference sequence). This CDR3 has 16 residues. DNA for the CDR3: TGTGCCAGCAGCCCTCGGGTCAGGGAGTTGAATCAGCCCCAGCATTTT. Residues: CASSPRVRELNQPQHF.

This clone was detected only a few times. The rearrangement uses TRBV18 and TRBJ1-4; D gene uncertain. The germline gives CDR1 KGHSH, CDR2 LQKENI. V was pared by 1 base and J by 0 bases, with 12 bases between. The CDR3 is 17 residues long. CDR3 nucleotides: TGTGCCAGCTCACCACTCCCGGCGGGCTCAACTAATGAAAAACTGTTTTTT. Translation gives CASSPLPAGSTNEKLFF.

The gene calls are TRBV7-9 and TRBJ1-5, with D maybe TRBD1 (6 bases). The CDR3 runs 15 residues. Germline V gene lookup returns CDR1 SEHNR and CDR2 FQNEAQ (reference sequence). V lost 1 base, J lost 3 bases, and 10 bases lay in between. The CDR3 reads CASSLGNRDNQPQHF. CDR3 sequence (DNA): TGTGCCAGCAGCTTAGGGAACAGGGACAATCAGCCCCAGCATTTT.

In its sample, this clone was seen once. The rearrangement joins TRBV18 to TRBJ1-6; possibly TRBD1 for D (6 bases). From germline, CDR1 is KGHSH and CDR2 LQKENI. The CDR3 extends over 16 amino acids. V dropped 3 bases and J dropped 0 bases, with 9 bases sitting between them. CDR3 residues: CASSPGQSSYNSPLHF. Written as DNA, the CDR3 is TGTGCCAGCTCACCTGGACAGAGCTCCTATAATTCACCCCTCCACTTT.

The chain combines TRBV9 with TRBJ2-6; D gene unclear. The germline V and J ends were trimmed by 2 bases and 2 bases, with 5 bases remaining between them. This CDR3 is 14 amino acids long. Germline loops: CDR1 SGDLS, CDR2 YYNGEE. The CDR3 here is CASSVGTGANVLTF. CDR3 DNA: TGTGCCAGCAGCGTGGGGACTGGGGCCAACGTCCTGACTTTC.

The chain carries TRBV4-3 and TRBJ2-5; 7 bases match TRBD2. The J call may be wrong; the DNA end is better matched by TRBJ2-7. There are 16 residues in the CDR3. Germline assignment: CDR1 LGHNA and CDR2 YSLEER. CDR3 sequence reads: CASSQEWLADSYEQYF. The CDR3 DNA reads TGCGCCAGCAGCCAAGAATGGCTAGCGGACTCCTACGAGCAGTACTTC.

V is TRBV28 and J is TRBJ2-2, with 7 bases matching TRBD1. Germline lookup yields CDR1 MDHEN and CDR2 SYDVKM. Germline trimming cut 2 bases from V and 1 base from J; bases unmatched to any gene: 4. The CDR3 is 16 amino acids. CDR3 sequence reads: CASSLPSGGNTGELFF. The CDR3 nucleotides are TGTGCCAGCAGTTTACCTTCAGGGGGGAACACCGGGGAGCTGTTTTTT.

This clone has just a few counts. This chain uses TRBV4-2 with TRBJ1-1; D unresolved. V lost 7 bases and J lost 4, with 16 bases in between. Germline assignment: CDR1 LGHNA and CDR2 YNFKEQ. This CDR3 comprises 14 residues. In DNA form, the CDR3 reads TGTGCCAGCACGCCGTCGGGATCAGGCACTGAAGCTTTCTTT. Its translation: CASTPSGSGTEAFF.

This clone is labeled as large. The CDR3 spells CASSPSGVTDTQYF. CDR3 DNA: TGTGCCAGCAGCCCGAGCGGGGTGACAGATACGCAGTATTTT. The chain is built from TRBV7-6 and TRBJ2-3, with 7 bases identical to TRBD2. The V and J ends lost 5 bases and 3 bases, in that order; junction bases with no gene match: 5. The CDR3 has 14 residues. Per germline, CDR1 SGHVS and CDR2 FNYEAQ. The entire variable domain, with the rest obtained from reference TRBV7-6 and TRBJ2-3, is as follows: GAGVSQSPRYKVTKRGQDVALRCDPISGHVSLYWYRQALGQGPEFLTYFNYEAQQDKSGLPNDRFSAERPEGSISTLTIQRTEQRDSAMYRCASSPSGVTDTQYFGPGTRLTVL.